Sequencing of this TCR beta chain was carried out in a study of T cells in tuberculosis. Overall study context: CD1B tetramers identified T cells specific for mycobacterial lipid GMM. Study-level points and caveats: T cells binding CD1B-GMM tetramer weakly possibly escaped the sort.

This clone was counted a single time. Sorting used thawed, overnight-rested PBMC stained with anti-CD3, a viability dye and GMM-loaded CD1B tetramer. The lipid loaded on the CD1B tetramers was C32 glucose monomycolate from Rhodococcus equi. CD14-expressing monocytes were removed from PBMC before cryopreservation and sorting. This CDR3 spans 16 amino acids. Per germline, CDR1 GTSNPN and CDR2 SVGIG (reference sequence). V gave up 4 bases and J gave up 15 bases; unmatched junction bases: 16. Measured with immunoSEQ multiplex PCR; TCRdb has only the in-frame clones, and not every one. This sample has about 88,000 clones, with approximately 91% found just once.

The specimen was CD1b-GMM tetramer-negative cells sorted from PBMCs. The chain joins TRBV30 to TRBJ2-1; 15 bases fit TRBD2. The sequence was obtained from an adult woman with latent tuberculosis. CDR3 loop: CAWNEYHRTSGGAGFF. CDR3 DNA: TGTGCCTGGAATGAATACCATAGGACTAGCGGGGGGGCAGGGTTCTTC.